Presented here are 21 T cell receptor beta chains from one specimen sequenced in a study of T cell repertoires in ileal Crohn's disease. Clones were read by immunoSEQ multiplex PCR, and TCRdb kept only the in-frame ones, dropping some. The sample has thousands of clones; approximately 96% are singletons. The sequenced sample consisted of ileal tissue. The origin of the receptors is an adult with Crohn's disease.

The chain employs TRBV28 and TRBJ2-3; D uncertain. The CDR3 consists of 14 residues. The ends were cut back, 2 bases at V and 2 bases at J, with 8 bases in the middle. Per the germline V gene, CDR1 is MDHEN and CDR2 is SYDVKM. Here the CDR3 reads CASSLTGPTDTQYF. The CDR3 coding sequence is TGTGCCAGCAGTTTAACGGGTCCCACAGATACGCAGTATTTT.

The V call is TRBV11-3, the J call TRBJ1-6, with no clear D. Germline V CDR1 and CDR2: SGHNT, YENEEA. Trimming shortened V by 1 base and J by 7 bases, and 8 bases separated the two germline ends. The CDR3 length is 14 residues. CDR3 amino acids: CASSLAGGNSPLHF. CDR3 in DNA: TGTGCCAGCAGCTTAGCAGGAGGAAATTCACCCCTCCACTTT.

This sequence joins TRBV10-1 and TRBJ1-1; 8 bases line up with TRBD1. The CDR3 contains 17 residues. The V gene's germline CDR1 is WNHNN and CDR2 SYGVQD (reference sequence). J was trimmed by 7 bases and V by 4 bases; bases with no gene match: 17. CDR3 in amino acids: CASSGPDRGSFGSEAFF. The CDR3, as DNA: TGCGCCAGCAGTGGCCCCGACAGGGGTTCGTTCGGGAGTGAAGCTTTCTTT.

This chain joins TRBV7-3 and TRBJ1-3; D remains unclear. Germline V gene data show CDR1 as SGHTA and CDR2 as FQGTGA. CDR3 length: 13 residues. The V and J ends lost 5 bases and 4 bases respectively, with 9 bases between them. CDR3 sequence reads: CASSRGAGNTIYF. DNA of the CDR3: TGTGCCAGCAGCAGAGGAGCCGGAAACACCATATATTTT. Complete variable domain (other parts from reference TRBV7-3 and TRBJ1-3): GAGVSQTPSNKVTEKGKYVELRCDPISGHTALYWYRQSLGQGPEFLIYFQGTGAADDSGLPNDRFFAVRPEGSVSTLKIQRTERGDSAVYLCASSRGAGNTIYFGEGSWLTVV.

The chain employs TRBV5-1 and TRBJ2-7; the match to TRBD2 covers 9 bases. From germline, CDR1 is SGHRS and CDR2 YFSETQ. The length of the CDR3 is 14 residues. V lost 2 bases, J lost 7 bases, and 7 bases stayed unmatched. In nucleotides, the CDR3 is TGCGCCAGCAGCTTTGATCTAGCGGGGAGAGAGCAGTACTTC. It codes for CASSFDLAGREQYF.

V usage is TRBV6-5 and J usage is TRBJ2-4; tentatively, D is TRBD1 (5 bases). In germline, CDR1 is MNHEY, CDR2 SVGAGI. V lost 0 bases, J lost 2 bases, and 8 bases lay in between. This CDR3 is built from 15 residues. In nucleotides, the CDR3 is TGTGCCAGCAGTTACTCCAGGGCGTCCAAAAACATTCAGTACTTC. Translated: CASSYSRASKNIQYF.

The chain is built from TRBV6-6 and TRBJ2-5; D might be TRBD1 (6 bases). Germline V gene sequence: CDR1 MNHNY, CDR2 SVGAGI (reference sequence). The CDR3 extends over 14 amino acids. Trimming removed 7 bases from V and 5 bases from J, with 17 bases in between. CDR3 sequence reads: CASTKDSLGETQYF. The CDR3 DNA follows: TGTGCCAGCACCAAGGACAGCCTTGGGGAGACCCAGTACTTC.

This CDR3 reads CASSSGYTTDTQYF. CDR3 DNA sequence: TGCGCCAGCAGCTCCGGGTATACTACAGATACGCAGTATTTT. V gene TRBV5-1 combines with J gene TRBJ2-3; D not certain. V dropped 3 bases and J dropped 3 bases, with 11 bases sitting between them. This CDR3 is built from 14 residues. The germline V gene encodes CDR1 SGHRS and CDR2 YFSETQ.

The chain joins TRBV7-2 to TRBJ2-4, with TRBD1 identical over 7 bases. Losses at the gene ends were 4 bases for V and 5 bases for J; bases not matched to a gene: 5. The CDR3 is 14 amino acids. Germline CDR1 and CDR2: SGHTA and FQGNSA. The CDR3 here is CASSYDRVQNIQYF. The CDR3 DNA is TGTGCCAGCAGCTATGACAGGGTACAAAACATTCAGTACTTC.

This clone has a single count. The rearrangement joins TRBV6-5 to TRBJ1-4; a possible D gene is TRBD1 (5 bases). V was shortened by 8 bases and J by 7 bases, with 14 bases between the two germline ends. From germline, CDR1 is MNHEY and CDR2 SVGAGI. CDR3 length: 13 residues. The CDR3, as DNA: TGTGCCAGCGAAAGGGGAATGGGTGAAAAACTGTTTTTT. The encoded protein is CASERGMGEKLFF.

This rearrangement joins TRBV4-1 to TRBJ2-1; possible D gene TRBD2, 7 bases. Looked up from germline, CDR1 is MGHRA and CDR2 is YSYEKL. V shed 4 bases and J shed 3 bases, with 16 bases lying between them. The CDR3 length is 16 residues. CDR3 residues: CASSPTRGGFYNEQFF. The DNA of the CDR3 is TGCGCCAGCAGCCCTACTAGGGGGGGCTTCTACAATGAGCAGTTCTTC.

The rearrangement uses TRBV18 and TRBJ1-2; D perhaps matches TRBD1 (6 bases). This CDR3 spans 12 amino acids. Germline values: CDR1 KGHSH, CDR2 LQKENI. V was shortened by 3 bases and J by 8 bases, with 10 bases between the two germline ends. The CDR3 nucleotides are TGTGCCAGCTCACCCAGGGGAGAGGGCTACACCTTC. It specifies CASSPRGEGYTF.

The chain combines TRBV6-6 with TRBJ1-2, with unresolved D. CDR3 size: 16 residues. Looked up from germline, CDR1 is MNHNY and CDR2 is SVGAGI (reference sequence). V was trimmed by 3 bases and J by 8 bases, leaving 22 bases between them. The CDR3 reads CASSYEGGPSLSGYTF. CDR3 DNA sequence: TGTGCCAGCAGTTATGAGGGCGGTCCCTCCTTAAGCGGCTACACCTTC.

The CDR3 loop reads CASSPPPGGTEAFF. CDR3 nucleotide sequence: TGTGCCAGCAGTCCCCCTCCAGGGGGCACTGAAGCTTTCTTT. The chain recombines TRBV28 with TRBJ1-1; 7 bases map to TRBD1. There are 14 residues in the CDR3. Germline CDR1 is MDHEN and CDR2 is SYDVKM. V lost 5 bases, J lost 4 bases, and 7 bases stayed unmatched. The entire variable domain, with the rest obtained from reference TRBV28 and TRBJ1-1, is as follows: DVKVTQSSRYLVKRTGEKVFLECVQDMDHENMFWYRQDPGLGLRLIYFSYDVKMKEKGDIPEGYSVSREKKERFSLILESASTNQTSMYLCASSPPPGGTEAFFGQGTRLTVV.

V is TRBV19 and J is TRBJ1-5, with D unresolved. Germline CDR1 LNHDA, CDR2 SQIVND (reference sequence). The V gene lost 3 bases and the J gene lost 5 bases, with 14 bases spanning the gap. CDR3 length: 15 amino acids. Here the CDR3 reads CASSIWKTSDQPQHF. For the CDR3, the DNA is TGTGCCAGTAGTATCTGGAAAACAAGCGATCAGCCCCAGCATTTT.

The rearrangement joins TRBV5-3 to TRBJ2-3; 9 bases are a match to TRBD1. TRBV5-3 counts as an open reading frame of uncertain function. Losses at the gene ends were 4 bases for V and 4 bases for J; bases not matched to a gene: 10. This CDR3 has 16 residues. CDR3 in DNA: TGTGCCAGAAGCGTTCGAGGGACAGGGTATTCAGATACGCAGTATTTT. This sequence encodes CARSVRGTGYSDTQYF.

The rearrangement joins TRBV13 to TRBJ2-3; TRBD2 might be the D (6 bases). Deletions cut 4 bases from V and 2 bases from J, with 13 bases between. The CDR3 is 15 residues long. Germline V gene data show CDR1 as PRHDT and CDR2 as FYEKMQ (reference sequence). CDR3 in amino acids: CASSSWRGPTDTQYF. The CDR3 DNA reads TGTGCCAGCAGCTCTTGGCGGGGCCCCACAGATACGCAGTATTTT.

This clone appeared a few times. The chain couples TRBV5-1 to TRBJ1-1; D not certain. Germline-derived CDR1 and CDR2 are SGHRS and YFSETQ. V was trimmed by 2 bases and J by 1 base, leaving 15 bases between them. This CDR3 has 16 amino acids. CDR3 loop: CASSFDMGMGNTEAFF. DNA for the CDR3: TGCGCCAGCAGCTTTGACATGGGCATGGGGAACACTGAAGCTTTCTTT.

The chain uses TRBV28 and TRBJ2-3; D is perhaps TRBD2 (7 bases). V was clipped by 8 bases and J by 3 bases, with 18 bases between them. This CDR3 region has 15 residues. The V gene's germline CDR1 is MDHEN and CDR2 SYDVKM. CDR3 amino acids: CASARRGGRTDTQYF. CDR3 DNA sequence: TGTGCCAGCGCCAGAAGGGGGGGCAGAACAGATACGCAGTATTTT.

The chain has TRBV28 and TRBJ2-7; D perhaps matches TRBD1 (6 bases). The CDR3 runs 13 residues. CDR1 MDHEN and CDR2 SYDVKM come from the germline V gene. Between the trimmed V and J ends, which lost 8 bases and 5 bases, there was a span of 16 bases. The CDR3 reads CASAHRVSDEQYF. The CDR3, as DNA: TGTGCCAGCGCCCACAGGGTGAGTGACGAGCAGTACTTC.

The V call is TRBV11-2, the J call TRBJ2-7; tentative D call: TRBD1 (6 bases). CDR1 is SGHAT, CDR2 FQNNGV, per germline. The CDR3 has 16 residues. V was clipped by 5 bases and J by 2 bases, with 19 bases between them. CDR3 nucleotide sequence: TGTGCCAGCAGCATCCTACAGGGAAAGCCCCCCTACGAGCAGTACTTC. Its translation is CASSILQGKPPYEQYF.